This T cell receptor beta chain appears in the sequencing data of a study of blood T cell repertoires in COVID-19. At the level of the study: COVID-19 samples collected from the United States, Italy and Spain covered acute and convalescent phases.

The V end lost 8 bases, the J end lost 3 bases, and 16 bases lay between the germline ends. The V gene's germline CDR1 is SNHLY and CDR2 FYNNEI. The CDR3 spans 14 residues. Sequencing used immunoSEQ multiplex PCR; TCRdb keeps in-frame clones, though not all of them. The sample shows about 58,000 clones, over 70% of them seen only once. The chain recombines TRBV2 with TRBJ1-1; D is possibly TRBD1 (5 bases). Sequenced input: peripheral blood. The TCR originated in a human donor in a cohort sampled during active COVID-19. The CDR3 nucleotides are TGTGCCAGCCTCAACCCTTCAGGGTACACTGAAGCTTTCTTT. Translation gives CASLNPSGYTEAFF.